The 3 T cell receptor beta chains in this list originate from one sample, sequenced in a study of blood T cell repertoires in COVID-19. Here immunoSEQ multiplex PCR was the method, and the copy in TCRdb shows in-frame clones only, minus some. The sample lists about 500,000 clones, approximately 90% occurring once. Material: PBMCs or T cells enriched from blood (not recorded which). These receptors all come from a woman aged 18 to 35 who had recovered from COVID-19.

In its sample, this clone was seen once. The chain has TRBV27 and TRBJ1-5, with D possibly TRBD1 on 6 matching bases. This CDR3 is 17 amino acids long. Trimming left V 2 bases short and J 1 base short, with 15 bases between. Per germline, CDR1 MNHEY and CDR2 SMNVEV (reference sequence). DNA of the CDR3: TGTGCCAGCAGTTTACACGCCCGGGACACAAGCAATCAGCCCCAGCATTTT. It encodes CASSLHARDTSNQPQHF.

The sample holds a few counts of this clone. The V call is TRBV15, the J call TRBJ1-2; D unresolved. V lost 1 base, J lost 5 bases, and 14 bases lay in between. This CDR3 is 15 amino acids long. The germline V gene has CDR1 LNHNV and CDR2 YYDKDF (reference sequence). CDR3 nucleotides: TGTGCCACCAGCAGAGTACAGACGACCCCTTATGGCTACACCTTC. This translates into CATSRVQTTPYGYTF.

The chain recombines TRBV5-1 with TRBJ2-5, with 7 bases identical to TRBD1. The trim removed 4 bases at V and 0 bases at J, leaving 3 bases unmatched. The germline gives CDR1 SGHRS, CDR2 YFSETQ. The CDR3 consists of 14 residues. The CDR3 sequence: CASSRDSHQETQYF. CDR3 DNA: TGCGCCAGCAGCCGGGACAGCCACCAAGAGACCCAGTACTTC.